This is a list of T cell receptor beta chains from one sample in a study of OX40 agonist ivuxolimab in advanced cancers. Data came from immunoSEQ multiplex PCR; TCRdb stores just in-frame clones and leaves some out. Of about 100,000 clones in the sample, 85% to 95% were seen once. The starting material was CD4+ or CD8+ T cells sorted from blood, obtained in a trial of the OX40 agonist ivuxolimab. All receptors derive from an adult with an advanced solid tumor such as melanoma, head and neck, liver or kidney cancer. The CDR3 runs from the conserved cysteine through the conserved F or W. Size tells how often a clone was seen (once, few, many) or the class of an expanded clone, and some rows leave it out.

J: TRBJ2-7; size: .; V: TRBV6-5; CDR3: CASSYSSYYEQYF
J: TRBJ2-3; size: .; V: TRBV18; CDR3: CASSPDSNTDTQYF
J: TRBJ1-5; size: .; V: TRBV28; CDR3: CASNGVLSNQPQHF
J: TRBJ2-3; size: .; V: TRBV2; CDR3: CASNLADTQYF
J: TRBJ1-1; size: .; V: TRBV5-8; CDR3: CASSPGGDTEAFF
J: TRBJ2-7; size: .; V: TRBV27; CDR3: CASSLGGPTSEQYF
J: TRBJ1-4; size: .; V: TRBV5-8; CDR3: CASSFGGVNEKLFF
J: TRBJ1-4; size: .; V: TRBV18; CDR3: CASSAIQVDEKLFF
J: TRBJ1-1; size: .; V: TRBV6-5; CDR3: CASSSEPTEAFF
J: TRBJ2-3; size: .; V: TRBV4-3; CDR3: CASSQGDRGGRWDTQYF
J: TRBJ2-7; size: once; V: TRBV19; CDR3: CASSLLAGGPYEQYF
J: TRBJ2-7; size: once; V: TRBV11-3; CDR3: CASSLWTSFQQYF
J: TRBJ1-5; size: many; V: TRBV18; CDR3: CASSYAGSSQPQHF
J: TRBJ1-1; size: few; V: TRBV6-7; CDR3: CAGTDSMNTEAFF
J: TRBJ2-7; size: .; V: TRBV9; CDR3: CASSPTTDPYEQYF
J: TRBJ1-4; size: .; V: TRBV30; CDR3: CAWSVVFSEKLFF
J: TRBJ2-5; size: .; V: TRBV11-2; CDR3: CASSLHAPIGLETQYF
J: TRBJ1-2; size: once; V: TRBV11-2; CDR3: CASSPRTPNYGYTF
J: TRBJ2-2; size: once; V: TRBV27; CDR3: CASSFKTQNTGELFF
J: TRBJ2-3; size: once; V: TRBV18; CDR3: CASSPPASLGDTQYF
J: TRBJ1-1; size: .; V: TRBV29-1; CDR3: CSVGQGSSGAFF
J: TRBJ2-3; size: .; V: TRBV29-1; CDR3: CSVPGMRLDTQYF
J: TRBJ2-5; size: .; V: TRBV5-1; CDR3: CASSLLLSGRETQYF
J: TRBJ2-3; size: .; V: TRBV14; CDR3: CASSQQGVAGLDTQYF
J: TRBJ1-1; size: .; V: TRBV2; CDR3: CASGGQGSTRTEAFF
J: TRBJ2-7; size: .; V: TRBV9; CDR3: CASSVGEGLYEQYF
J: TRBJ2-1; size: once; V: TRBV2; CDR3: CASSDPGESSYNEQFF
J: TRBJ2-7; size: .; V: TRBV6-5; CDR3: CASSSPGTGTYEQYF
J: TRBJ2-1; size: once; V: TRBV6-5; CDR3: CASSYRFDKTDEQFF